This T cell receptor (beta chain) was sequenced for a study of T cells in severe cutaneous drug reactions. Study context: A European registry, Taiwan and Thailand supplied patients during about 2011 to 2018.

As for this clonotype: Its antigen remains unidentified.

Study-wide results and limits: Blister cells averaged roughly 29% and PBMC roughly 5.5% TRBV12-4 in carbamazepine-induced Stevens-Johnson syndrome or toxic epidermal necrolysis patients.

The CDR3 is made up of 11 amino acids. The iRepertoire multiplex PCR system with TCR subtype-specific primers built both bulk and single-cell libraries. Reprocessing the multiplex PCR reads, TCRdb reports a single entry for every CDR3 protein and omits DNA. In total, the table holds approximately 1,200 distinct CDR3 sequences. Sequenced patients had Stevens-Johnson syndrome or toxic epidermal necrolysis caused by carbamazepine. Sequencing was carried out using cells from a skin blister. This chain connects TRBV12-3 or TRBV12-4 to TRBJ2-1; TCRdb's D call, TRBD1, is unchecked because there is no DNA. The receptor's source is a human donor with Stevens-Johnson syndrome, a severe cutaneous drug reaction. The CDR3 spells CASSGGETQFF.